The 25 T cell receptor beta chains below all came from one sample that was sequenced in a study of blood T cell repertoires in COVID-19. TCRdb keeps only in-frame clones here, not all; method: immunoSEQ multiplex PCR. The data show 310,000 or so clones, around 88% seen once. The material sequenced was peripheral blood. These receptors all stem from a woman aged 50 to 60 with acute or convalescent COVID-19.

The J gene is TRBJ2-1, the V gene TRBV3-1 (or the pseudogene TRBV3-2), with 7 bases identical to TRBD1. The germline gives CDR1 LGHDT, CDR2 YNNKEL (reference sequence). V gave up 0 bases and J gave up 12 bases; unmatched junction bases: 11. The CDR3 spans 15 residues. The CDR3 here is CASSQEPRTGSTQFF. CDR3 DNA: TGTGCCAGCAGCCAAGAACCCCGGACAGGATCAACGCAGTTCTTC.

V usage is TRBV18 and J usage is TRBJ1-1; 7 nucleotides line up with TRBD1. The V gene's germline CDR1 is KGHSH and CDR2 LQKENI. This CDR3 contains 15 residues. The J segment lost 6 bases and the V segment lost 3 bases, leaving 10 bases of the junction unmatched. CDR3 in amino acids: CASSPQTGSEAEAFF. DNA for the CDR3: TGTGCCAGCTCACCTCAGACAGGGTCAGAGGCTGAAGCTTTCTTT. Complete variable domain (other parts from reference TRBV18 and TRBJ1-1): NAGVMQNPRHLVRRRGQEARLRCSPMKGHSHVYWYRQLPEEGLKFMVYLQKENIIDESGMPKERFSAEFPKEGPSILRIQQVVRGDSAAYFCASSPQTGSEAEAFFGQGTRLTVV.

The chain joins TRBV28 to TRBJ1-1; D is possibly TRBD1 (6 bases). V was shortened by 6 bases and J by 4 bases, with 18 bases between the two germline ends. The CDR3 sequence is 15 residues long. Germline V gene data show CDR1 as MDHEN and CDR2 as SYDVKM. The chain's CDR3 is CASRTHTGWGTEAFF. CDR3 sequence (DNA): TGTGCCAGCAGGACCCACACAGGGTGGGGCACTGAAGCTTTCTTT.

The count of this clone is one. The chain is built from TRBV29-1 and TRBJ1-2; D gene unclear. The CDR3 totals 11 residues. V dropped 4 bases and J dropped 3 bases, with 6 bases sitting between them. CDR1 is SQVTM and CDR2 is ANQGSEA in the germline V gene. The CDR3 reads CSVARDYGYTF. The CDR3 region has the DNA TGCAGCGTTGCCCGGGACTATGGCTACACCTTC. Together with reference TRBV29-1 and TRBJ1-2, the CDR3 gives the full variable domain: SAVISQKPSRDICQRGTSLTIQCQVDSQVTMMFWYRQQPGQSLTLIATANQGSEATYESGFVIDKFPISRPNLTFSTLTVSNMSPEDSSIYLCSVARDYGYTFGSGTRLTVV.

This sequence joins TRBV18 and TRBJ1-3; the D is unclear. CDR1 is KGHSH and CDR2 is LQKENI in the germline V gene. Trimming shortened V by 3 bases and J by 1 base, and 13 bases separated the two germline ends. The CDR3 contains 16 residues. The CDR3 reads CASSPLTRTSGNTIYF. The CDR3 nucleotides are TGTGCCAGCTCACCTTTGACGAGGACTTCTGGAAACACCATATATTTT.

The chain recombines TRBV11-3 with TRBJ2-1; the match to TRBD2 covers 7 bases. Germline trimming cut 1 base from V and 13 bases from J; bases unmatched to any gene: 7. Per germline, CDR1 SGHNT and CDR2 YENEEA. This CDR3 comprises 13 residues. CDR3 in amino acids: CASSLGGLAEQFF. The CDR3, as DNA: TGTGCCAGCAGCTTAGGCGGCCTAGCGGAACAGTTCTTC.

This clone was observed many times. This specimen includes other DNA sequences encoding the same CDR3. The chain has TRBV27 and TRBJ1-1, with TRBD1 identical over 9 bases. Germline CDR1 MNHEY, CDR2 SMNVEV (reference sequence). V was pared by 5 bases and J by 0 bases, with 4 bases of the junction left unmatched. The length of the CDR3 is 15 residues. The DNA of the CDR3 is TGTGCCAGCAGTCCCTGGGACAGGGTGAACACTGAAGCTTTCTTT. This translates into CASSPWDRVNTEAFF.

The gene calls are TRBV19 and TRBJ2-2; 11 bases match TRBD1. After removal of 5 bases from V and 3 bases from J, the junction contained 5 bases not matched to a gene. The CDR3 has 16 residues. Looked up from germline, CDR1 is LNHDA and CDR2 is SQIVND (reference sequence). In nucleotides, the CDR3 is TGTGCCAGTAGTGGGGGACAGGGGGTCTACACCGGGGAGCTGTTTTTT. This sequence encodes CASSGGQGVYTGELFF.

V usage is TRBV27 and J usage is TRBJ2-1; 11 bases agree with TRBD2. CDR1 is MNHEY and CDR2 is SMNVEV in the germline V gene (reference sequence). With V trimmed by 4 bases and J by 3 bases, 5 bases remained unmatched. The CDR3 covers 16 residues. DNA of the CDR3: TGTGCCAGCAGTTCCCTAGGGACTAGCGGCTACAATGAGCAGTTCTTC. This translates into CASSSLGTSGYNEQFF.

The chain is built from TRBV4-1 and TRBJ1-6; D is perhaps TRBD1 (6 bases). Germline V gives CDR1 MGHRA, CDR2 YSYEKL. Deletions cut 4 bases from V and 2 bases from J, with 18 bases between. CDR3 length equals 18 residues. The CDR3 reads CASSPREGGLTYNSPLHF. The CDR3 DNA is TGCGCCAGCAGCCCTCGAGAGGGGGGGCTGACCTATAATTCACCCCTCCACTTT.

The rearrangement uses TRBV12-5 and TRBJ2-3; D is possibly TRBD2 (5 bases). The CDR3 covers 14 residues. Germline lookup yields CDR1 LGHNT and CDR2 FRNRAP. V lost 2 bases to trimming and J lost 2 bases, with 8 bases between them. CDR3 amino acids: CASGLSGHTDTQYF. CDR3 coding DNA: TGTGCTAGTGGTTTGAGCGGCCACACAGATACGCAGTATTTT.

The genes are TRBV3-1 (or the pseudogene TRBV3-2) and TRBJ1-1, with 7 positions matching TRBD1. The germline CDR1 and CDR2 sequences are LGHDT and YNNKEL (reference sequence). The CDR3 runs 14 residues. J lost 5 bases, V lost 4 bases, and 7 bases had no gene match. CDR3 bases: TGTGCCAGCAGCCGAACGACAGGGTCAACTGAAGCTTTCTTT. Its protein is CASSRTTGSTEAFF.

This clone showed up just once. The chain joins TRBV19 to TRBJ1-5, with 7 bases identical to TRBD1. The CDR3 has 15 residues. Per the germline V gene, CDR1 is LNHDA and CDR2 is SQIVND (reference sequence). Losses at the gene ends were 8 bases for V and 4 bases for J; bases not matched to a gene: 11. CDR3 nucleotide sequence: TGTGCCAGTCAACCAGACAGGGCGAGAAATCAGCCCCAGCATTTT. Encoded protein: CASQPDRARNQPQHF.

V gene TRBV6-1 combines with J gene TRBJ1-4; 7 nucleotides match TRBD1. Germline V gene lookup returns CDR1 MNHNS and CDR2 SASEGT. Trimming cost V 2 bases and J 8 bases; bases outside gene matches: 5. This CDR3 region has 14 residues. This CDR3 is CASSEQGGGEKLFF. As DNA, the CDR3 is TGTGCCAGCAGTGAACAGGGGGGCGGGGAAAAACTGTTTTTT.

J is TRBJ2-1 and V is TRBV10-1, with 10 nucleotides matching TRBD2. CDR1 is WNHNN and CDR2 is SYGVQD in the germline V gene (reference sequence). The CDR3 consists of 14 residues. The V and J ends lost 5 bases and 6 bases, in that order; junction bases with no gene match: 4. The CDR3 region has the DNA TGCGCCAGCAGTTCCGGGACTAGCGCCAATGAGCAGTTCTTC. Translation gives CASSSGTSANEQFF.

The V and J genes are TRBV2 and TRBJ1-1; possible D gene TRBD1, 5 bases. CDR1 and CDR2 (germline): SNHLY, FYNNEI. Trimming took 7 bases from V and 1 from J, leaving 16 bases between them. The CDR3 consists of 15 residues. The CDR3 DNA reads TGTGCCAGCACCCGGGAGGAAAGGGGGAACACTGAAGCTTTCTTT. Its protein product is CASTREERGNTEAFF.

This rearrangement joins TRBV4-2 to TRBJ1-2; D is undetermined. This CDR3 has 12 residues. Germline CDR1 LGHNA, CDR2 YNFKEQ. Trimming left V 0 bases short and J 8 bases short, with 7 bases between. The CDR3 DNA follows: TGTGCCAGCAGCCAAGATCGGTGGGGCTACACCTTC. This gives the protein CASSQDRWGYTF.

The V gene is TRBV5-5, the J gene TRBJ2-1, with D possibly being TRBD1 (5 bases). The V gene's germline CDR1 is SGHKS and CDR2 YYEKEE (reference sequence). This CDR3 region has 12 residues. Trimming took 2 bases from V and 8 from J, leaving 8 bases between them. The CDR3 DNA is TGTGCCAGCAGCTTTACAGGATATGAGCAGTTCTTC. Protein: CASSFTGYEQFF.

The J gene is TRBJ2-5, the V gene TRBV2; D is undetermined. Trimming stripped 2 bases from V and 4 bases from J, with 5 bases between. This CDR3 spans 12 amino acids. Germline V gene data show CDR1 as SNHLY and CDR2 as FYNNEI. In nucleotides, the CDR3 is TGTGCCAGCAGTGAACGGTCAGAGACCCAGTACTTC. It yields the protein CASSERSETQYF.

The chain has TRBV10-3 and TRBJ1-1; TRBD1 might be the D (5 bases). CDR1 and CDR2 from the germline V gene are ENHRY and SYGVKD. The CDR3 totals 17 residues. Deletions cut 0 bases from V and 2 bases from J, with 16 bases between. The CDR3 region is CAISESRRRGYNTEAFF. DNA for the CDR3: TGTGCCATCAGTGAGTCGAGGAGGAGGGGATATAACACTGAAGCTTTCTTT.

The rearrangement uses TRBV2 and TRBJ1-2; 8 nucleotides match TRBD1. The CDR3 contains 16 residues. Trimming at V came to 7 bases and at J to 3 bases, leaving 13 bases not matched to a gene. In germline, CDR1 is SNHLY, CDR2 FYNNEI. The CDR3 DNA reads TGTGCCAGCATCCAAGGGGGCATACAGGGGGACTATGGCTACACCTTC. Protein product: CASIQGGIQGDYGYTF.

This clone was detected ten times or more. This sample includes further DNA sequences coding for the same CDR3. The chain is built from TRBV9 and TRBJ2-5, with a weak D call TRBD2 (7 bases). The CDR3 has 15 amino acids. Germline V lookup: CDR1 SGDLS, CDR2 YYNGEE. V was trimmed by 3 bases and J by 2 bases, leaving 14 bases between them. For the CDR3, the DNA is TGTGCCAGCAGCGCCAATGCGGGGGCGCAAGAGACCCAGTACTTC. Residues: CASSANAGAQETQYF. Using reference TRBV9 and TRBJ2-5 for the parts outside the CDR3, the full variable domain is DSGVTQTPKHLITATGQRVTLRCSPRSGDLSVYWYQQSLDQGLQFLIQYYNGEERAKGNILERFSAQQFPDLHSELNLSSLELGDSALYFCASSANAGAQETQYFGPGTRLLVL.

V is TRBV5-1 and J is TRBJ1-1; the D is unclear. The CDR3 length is 14 residues. Germline loops: CDR1 SGHRS, CDR2 YFSETQ. Trimming took off 0 bases at V and 6 bases at J, with 12 bases between the two ends. This CDR3 is CASSLAAGKAEAFF. The CDR3 bases are TGCGCCAGCAGCTTGGCCGCGGGCAAGGCTGAAGCTTTCTTT. The whole variable domain, filled in from reference TRBV5-1 and TRBJ1-1, reads KAGVTQTPRYLIKTRGQQVTLSCSPISGHRSVSWYQQTPGQGLQFLFEYFSETQRNKGNFPGRFSGRQFSNSRSEMNVSTLELGDSALYLCASSLAAGKAEAFFGQGTRLTVV.

This clone was found a few times. V is TRBV7-3 and J is TRBJ2-2; tentatively, D is TRBD1 (6 bases). Trimming left V 4 bases short and J 6 bases short, with 12 bases between. Per germline, CDR1 SGHTA and CDR2 FQGTGA. This CDR3 contains 14 residues. The CDR3 nucleotides are TGTGCCAGCAGCTCGCCAGGGGACCCCGGGGAGCTGTTTTTT. Its translation is CASSSPGDPGELFF. The full variable domain, its missing parts supplied by reference TRBV7-3 and TRBJ2-2, is GAGVSQTPSNKVTEKGKYVELRCDPISGHTALYWYRQSLGQGPEFLIYFQGTGAADDSGLPNDRFFAVRPEGSVSTLKIQRTERGDSAVYLCASSSPGDPGELFFGEGSRLTVL.

As regards this clone: Other DNA variants within this sample encode the same CDR3. V and J are TRBV28 and TRBJ2-7; weak D call: TRBD2 (6 bases). The CDR3 length is 13 residues. The V end was cut by 5 bases, the J end by 2 bases, with 10 bases between. Looked up from germline, CDR1 is MDHEN and CDR2 is SYDVKM. The CDR3 is CASSHSGPYEQYF. CDR3 coding DNA: TGTGCCAGCAGTCATAGCGGCCCCTACGAGCAGTACTTC.